One sample yielded the 21 T cell receptor beta chains listed below, sequenced in a study of identifying expanded T cells in peripheral blood. TCRdb keeps only in-frame clones here, not all; method: immunoSEQ multiplex PCR. The table records some 70,000 clones, 90% of them present only once. Sequencing was performed on blood. The receptors come from a person between 18 and 70 years old in good health.

V gene TRBV19 combines with J gene TRBJ2-5; 8 bases fit TRBD2. V lost 5 bases, J lost 4 bases, and 9 bases stayed unmatched. Germline CDR1 LNHDA, CDR2 SQIVND (reference sequence). The CDR3 is made up of 15 amino acids. CDR3 DNA sequence: TGTGCCAGTAGTTTACTAGCGGAGGGGGGAGAGACCCAGTACTTC. Protein product: CASSLLAEGGETQYF.

The CDR3 here is CAINSGTTEQFF. The CDR3 nucleotides read TGTGCCATCAATAGCGGGACAACTGAGCAGTTCTTC. The rearrangement joins TRBV10-3 to TRBJ2-1; TRBD2 agrees at 8 bases. V gave up 7 bases and J gave up 9 bases; unmatched junction bases: 5. The germline CDR1 and CDR2 sequences are ENHRY and SYGVKD. This CDR3 has 12 amino acids.

The V call is TRBV4-1, the J call TRBJ2-1; 9 nucleotides align to TRBD2. Germline CDR1 MGHRA, CDR2 YSYEKL. The junction had 12 bases not matched to a gene; V was cut back by 2 bases and J by 7 bases. The CDR3 runs 17 residues. The CDR3 protein is CASSQSGLSGRRNEQFF. CDR3 nucleotides: TGCGCCAGCAGCCAATCTGGGCTAAGCGGGAGGAGGAATGAGCAGTTCTTC.

CDR3 DNA: TGTGCCAGCAGCCCGCGGGGTTCGGGGTACAATGAGCAGTTCTTC. This sequence encodes CASSPRGSGYNEQFF. V is TRBV7-9 and J is TRBJ2-1; tentatively, D is TRBD2 (6 bases). With 5 bases removed from V and 4 bases from J, the gap between germline ends came to 15 bases. The V gene's germline CDR1 is SEHNR and CDR2 FQNEAQ (reference sequence). The CDR3 consists of 15 residues.

The chain employs TRBV18 and TRBJ1-1, with 8 positions matching TRBD1. The germline CDR1 and CDR2 sequences are KGHSH and LQKENI. The CDR3 spans 14 residues. J gave up 4 bases and V 3 bases, and 4 bases lay outside the gene matches. Here the CDR3 DNA reads TGTGCCAGCTCACCGGACAGGGCTGTCACTGAAGCTTTCTTT. The encoded protein is CASSPDRAVTEAFF.

The CDR3 loop is CASRGSGNAVSGYTF. The CDR3 DNA is TGTGCCAGCAGGGGTTCAGGAAACGCCGTGTCTGGCTACACCTTC. The gene calls are TRBV13 and TRBJ1-2; D remains ambiguous. CDR1 and CDR2 (germline): PRHDT, FYEKMQ (reference sequence). V was cut by 6 bases and J by 7 bases, with 21 bases left in between. This CDR3 is built from 15 residues.

The rearrangement uses TRBV6-4 and TRBJ2-3; D is ambiguous. The V end lost 3 bases, the J end lost 4 bases, and 14 bases lay between the germline ends. This CDR3 spans 15 amino acids. Germline V lookup: CDR1 MRHNA, CDR2 SNTAGT. CDR3 protein: CASSERWGSADTQYF. As DNA, the CDR3 is TGTGCCAGCAGTGAACGATGGGGAAGTGCAGATACGCAGTATTTT.

The V gene is TRBV5-3, the J gene TRBJ2-1, with a tentative D call TRBD1 (6 bases). TRBV5-3 is reported as an ORF; its role is uncertain. V lost 2 bases, J lost 0 bases, and 27 bases lay in between. This CDR3 is 21 amino acids long. CDR3 nucleotides: TGTGCCAGAAGCTTCATCCCCCGGTCCCGAGGACAGCTTAGCTCCTACAATGAGCAGTTCTTC. Translating it yields CARSFIPRSRGQLSSYNEQFF.

The chain uses TRBV2 and TRBJ1-1; D perhaps matches TRBD1 (6 bases). The germline V gene has CDR1 SNHLY and CDR2 FYNNEI. The length of the CDR3 is 14 residues. The V end lost 5 bases, the J end lost 3 bases, and 13 bases lay between the germline ends. As DNA, the CDR3 is TGTGCCAGCAGTTCGAGCAGGGGTCACACTGAAGCTTTCTTT. Amino acid sequence: CASSSSRGHTEAFF.

CDR3 in amino acids: CASSLNTGELFF. For the CDR3, the DNA is TGTGCCAGCAGCCTCAACACCGGGGAGCTGTTTTTT. V gene TRBV7-3 combines with J gene TRBJ2-2; D remains unclear. Germline V gives CDR1 SGHTA, CDR2 FQGTGA. This CDR3 is 12 amino acids long. Trimming cost V 5 bases and J 2 bases, with 3 bases left between them.

The rearrangement uses TRBV25-1 and TRBJ1-6, with D tentatively TRBD1 (5 bases). The CDR3 consists of 13 residues. The V and J ends lost 6 bases and 7 bases respectively, with 10 bases between them. Germline CDR1 reads MGHDK; CDR2 reads SYGVNS. This chain's CDR3 is CASRQADNSPLHF. The CDR3 nucleotides read TGTGCCAGCAGACAGGCCGACAATTCACCCCTCCACTTT. Drawing the rest from reference TRBV25-1 and TRBJ1-6, the complete variable domain is EADIYQTPRYLVIGTGKKITLECSQTMGHDKMYWYQQDPGMELHLIHYSYGVNSTEKGDLSSESTVSRIRTEHFPLTLESARPSHTSQYLCASRQADNSPLHFGNGTRLTVT.

The count of this clone is one. This chain joins TRBV9 and TRBJ1-2; tentatively, D is TRBD1 (5 bases). From germline, CDR1 is SGDLS and CDR2 YYNGEE. The V and J ends lost 2 bases and 8 bases respectively, with 10 bases between them. The CDR3 loop spans 12 amino acids. The chain's CDR3 is CASSVVGGGYTF. In DNA form, the CDR3 reads TGTGCCAGCAGCGTCGTCGGGGGAGGCTACACCTTC.

The rearrangement joins TRBV5-1 to TRBJ1-3, with TRBD1 as a possible D gene (5 bases). The V and J ends lost 4 bases and 2 bases respectively, with 10 bases between them. Germline V gives CDR1 SGHRS, CDR2 YFSETQ. The length of the CDR3 is 14 residues. The CDR3 loop is CASSGAGPGNTIYF. In nucleotides, the CDR3 is TGCGCCAGCAGCGGGGCAGGGCCTGGAAACACCATATATTTT.

This clone was observed a handful of times. The identical CDR3 is also encoded by other nucleotide sequences in the sample. The rearrangement joins TRBV19 to TRBJ1-5; D gene uncertain. Trimming took 5 bases from V and 4 from J, leaving 6 bases between them. The CDR3 runs to 12 residues. In germline, CDR1 is LNHDA, CDR2 SQIVND (reference sequence). The CDR3 nucleotides read TGTGCCAGTAGTGCTTATAATCAGCCCCAGCATTTT. Translated, it gives CASSAYNQPQHF.

J is TRBJ1-1 and V is TRBV6-5; no firm D call. The CDR3 extends over 14 amino acids. Germline lookup yields CDR1 MNHEY and CDR2 SVGAGI. With 2 bases removed from V and 1 base from J, the gap between germline ends came to 8 bases. The CDR3 nucleotides read TGTGCCAGCAGTTACGGCAGAACGAACACTGAAGCTTTCTTT. It codes for CASSYGRTNTEAFF.

V gene TRBV13 combines with J gene TRBJ1-3; D is perhaps TRBD1 (6 bases). The CDR3 is 15 amino acids. CDR1 is PRHDT and CDR2 is FYEKMQ in the germline V gene (reference sequence). The V end lost 4 bases, the J end lost 3 bases, and 13 bases lay between the germline ends. The CDR3 DNA sequence: TGTGCCAGCAGCTCCTACAGGGAGGGTGGAAACACCATATATTTT. Translated: CASSSYREGGNTIYF.

This clone was found a few times. V usage is TRBV29-1 and J usage is TRBJ1-4; unclear D gene. Germline V lookup: CDR1 SQVTM, CDR2 ANQGSEA. The CDR3 has 14 residues. V lost 5 bases and J lost 7, with 17 bases in between. CDR3: CSVLLGARGEKLFF. CDR3 coding DNA: TGCAGCGTTTTGCTGGGCGCCCGGGGTGAAAAACTGTTTTTT.

The J gene is TRBJ1-6, the V gene TRBV7-2, with D tentatively TRBD1 (6 bases). Trimming removed 2 bases at V and 7 bases at J, with 12 bases between. CDR1 and CDR2 (germline): SGHTA, FQGNSA. CDR3 length: 15 amino acids. CDR3 sequence reads: CASSLNLQGNSPLHF. Written as DNA, the CDR3 is TGTGCCAGCAGCTTAAATTTGCAGGGGAATTCACCCCTCCACTTT.

The chain couples TRBV11-2 to TRBJ2-1, with D possibly being TRBD2 (6 bases). The CDR3 is 14 residues long. From germline, CDR1 is SGHAT and CDR2 FQNNGV. V lost 1 base and J 5 bases, leaving 9 bases between the germline ends. CDR3 residues: CASSLAGAHNEQFF. The CDR3 region has the DNA TGTGCCAGCAGCTTAGCGGGAGCCCACAATGAGCAGTTCTTC.

The DNA of the CDR3 is TGTGCCAGCACCTCAGGGGAGAACGGCTACACCTTC. It yields the protein CASTSGENGYTF. The chain joins TRBV11-1 to TRBJ1-2; perhaps TRBD1 as D (6 bases). The CDR3 length is 12 residues. The germline V gene encodes CDR1 SGHAT and CDR2 FQDESV (reference sequence). V gave up 7 bases and J gave up 8 bases, with 14 bases separating them.

The CDR3 bases are TGTGCCAGCAGTTTTAACGGGGATAGCAATCAGCCCCAGCATTTT. Residues: CASSFNGDSNQPQHF. V is TRBV27 and J is TRBJ1-5, with unresolved D. The V gene lost 3 bases and the J gene lost 0 bases, with 9 bases spanning the gap. The CDR3 is 15 amino acids. Germline V gene sequence: CDR1 MNHEY, CDR2 SMNVEV (reference sequence).